This T cell receptor (beta chain) was identified during a study of human thymus T cells. Resections from corrective heart surgery provided thymus tissue. Samples came from healthy Finnish infants during open corrective cardiac surgery. Profiled with immunoSEQ multiplex PCR; TCRdb holds only in-frame clones, not every one. The table has some 130,000 clones, about 93% seen once. This receptor was taken from a boy less than two years old with a congenital heart defect but otherwise immunologically healthy. Sequenced input: thymus tissue.

The CDR3 region is CASSCLGKGDEQYF. DNA of the CDR3: TGTGCCAGCAGCTGTTTAGGGAAGGGGGACGAGCAGTACTTC. The chain employs TRBV7-8 and TRBJ2-7, with D possibly being TRBD1 (6 bases). Trimming stripped 4 bases from V and 5 bases from J, with 15 bases between. CDR1 is SGHVS, CDR2 FQNEAQ, per germline. The CDR3 sequence is 14 residues long.